The next 12 T cell receptor beta chains were all read from a single sample in a study of blood T cell repertoires in COVID-19. TCRdb keeps only in-frame clones here, not all; method: immunoSEQ multiplex PCR. The table lists more than 150,000 clones, roughly nine tenths of them singletons. Source material: peripheral blood. The receptors stem from a man aged 60 to 69 with acute or convalescent COVID-19.

This sequence joins TRBV9 and TRBJ1-4; unclear D gene. V lost 4 bases to trimming and J lost 8 bases, with 15 bases between them. Germline V gene sequence: CDR1 SGDLS, CDR2 YYNGEE. CDR3 size: 14 residues. CDR3 region: CASSPRGGEEKLFF. The DNA for the CDR3 is TGTGCCAGCAGCCCTCGAGGAGGAGAGGAAAAACTGTTTTTT.

The chain joins TRBV3-1 (or the pseudogene TRBV3-2) to TRBJ2-7; the D gene is possibly TRBD2 (6 bases). Trimming shortened V by 4 bases and J by 1 base, and 14 bases separated the two germline ends. CDR1 and CDR2 from the germline V gene are LGHDT and YNNKEL (reference sequence). This CDR3 has 15 amino acids. The DNA of the CDR3 is TGTGCCAGCAGCCGGCCGGGACTCAATTCCTACGAGCAGTACTTC. It specifies CASSRPGLNSYEQYF.

This chain connects TRBV5-4 to TRBJ1-6; TRBD1 aligns across 7 bases. Looked up from germline, CDR1 is SGHNT and CDR2 is YYREEE (reference sequence). This CDR3 is 16 amino acids long. J was trimmed by 2 bases and V by 6 bases; bases with no gene match: 8. The CDR3 reads CASTERGRTYNSPLHF. CDR3 bases: TGTGCCAGCACCGAAAGGGGGCGCACCTATAATTCACCCCTCCACTTT.

The rearrangement joins TRBV7-9 to TRBJ1-2; the D gene is possibly TRBD1 (6 bases). The CDR3 spans 15 residues. In germline, CDR1 is SEHNR, CDR2 FQNEAQ (reference sequence). V lost 4 bases and J 3 bases, leaving 15 bases between the germline ends. CDR3 amino acids: CASSSTYREDYGYTF. The CDR3 DNA reads as TGTGCCAGCAGCTCGACTTACAGGGAAGACTATGGCTACACCTTC.

Concerning this clone: An end of the junction does not agree with germline; a read error may underlie this. The V gene is TRBV7-7, the J gene TRBJ1-1; no clear D. The CDR3 has 14 amino acids. Germline V lookup: CDR1 SSHAT, CDR2 FNYEAQ (reference sequence). DNA of the CDR3: TGTGCTAGCAGCCGCGGTCAGACGAACACTGAAGCTTTCTTT. Residues: CASSRGQTNTEAFF.

In the case of this clone: This CDR3 is also generated by other DNA sequences in the sample. The V gene is TRBV2, the J gene TRBJ2-1, with 7 bases aligning to TRBD1. There are 14 residues in the CDR3. The ends lost 5 bases at V and 5 bases at J; junction bases unmatched: 6. CDR1 and CDR2 (germline): SNHLY, FYNNEI. CDR3 protein: CASSPGTANNEQFF. CDR3 DNA sequence: TGTGCCAGCAGTCCCGGGACAGCCAACAATGAGCAGTTCTTC. Supplemented by reference TRBV2 and TRBJ2-1, the full variable domain reads EPEVTQTPSHQVTQMGQEVILRCVPISNHLYFYWYRQILGQKVEFLVSFYNNEISEKSEIFDDQFSVERPDGSNFTLKIRSTKLEDSAMYFCASSPGTANNEQFFGPGTRLTVL.

The J gene is TRBJ2-3, the V gene TRBV5-1, with D possibly TRBD2 on 6 matching bases. V was cut by 3 bases and J by 4 bases, with 12 bases left in between. The CDR3 sequence is 14 residues long. Germline CDR1 SGHRS, CDR2 YFSETQ. CDR3 sequence reads: CASSSSGVADTQYF. Here the CDR3 DNA reads TGCGCCAGCAGCTCATCGGGGGTGGCAGATACGCAGTATTTT.

This clone has a handful of counts. The chain links TRBV14 to TRBJ2-2; TRBD1 might be the D (5 bases). CDR3 size: 13 residues. V was trimmed by 4 bases and J by 4 bases, leaving 7 bases between them. From germline, CDR1 is SGHDN and CDR2 FVKESK. CDR3 nucleotides: TGTGCCAGCAGCCGTCAGGGCACCGGGGAGCTGTTTTTT. Amino acid sequence: CASSRQGTGELFF.

The CDR3 protein is CASSLDRGLNEQFF. The CDR3 region has the DNA TGTGCCAGCAGCTTGGACAGGGGCCTCAATGAGCAGTTCTTC. The rearrangement joins TRBV5-4 to TRBJ2-1; TRBD1 aligns across 7 bases. The CDR3 has 14 residues. V lost 0 bases, J lost 6 bases, and 3 bases stayed unmatched. Germline V gives CDR1 SGHNT, CDR2 YYREEE (reference sequence).

The chain couples TRBV3-1 (or the pseudogene TRBV3-2) to TRBJ2-2; TRBD1 agrees at 8 bases. The V gene's germline CDR1 is LGHDT and CDR2 YNNKEL (reference sequence). The CDR3 is 16 amino acids. Losses at the gene ends were 7 bases for V and 2 bases for J; bases not matched to a gene: 9. CDR3: CASKTSDRGNTGELFF. The CDR3 DNA is TGTGCCAGCAAGACTTCAGACAGGGGTAACACCGGGGAGCTGTTTTTT.

This chain uses TRBV7-9 with TRBJ2-1; D might be TRBD2 (5 bases). Germline V gene sequence: CDR1 SEHNR, CDR2 FQNEAQ (reference sequence). V lost 0 bases and J 13 bases, leaving 13 bases between the germline ends. CDR3 length: 13 amino acids. The CDR3 sequence: CASSLARGQSQFF. The CDR3 nucleotides read TGTGCCAGCAGCTTAGCGCGCGGGCAGTCCCAGTTCTTC.

The J gene is TRBJ1-4, the V gene TRBV5-1; maybe TRBD1 (6 bases). Germline V lookup: CDR1 SGHRS, CDR2 YFSETQ. Trimming pared 4 bases from V and 0 bases from J, leaving 16 bases between. CDR3 length equals 17 residues. The chain's CDR3 is CASSLQGRGSTNEKLFF. In DNA, the CDR3 is TGCGCCAGCAGCCTCCAGGGGAGGGGTTCAACTAATGAAAAACTGTTTTTT.